The clone carrying this T cell receptor (beta chain) was counted between two and nine times. The time point: pre-sensitization, week 0. Treatment here: therapeutic diphenylcyclopropenone sensitization with weekly scalp DPC. This entry belongs to a study of human T cells and chemical hapten exposure. In the study overall: TCR yields per sample varied, mainly owing to small pooled library volume differences.

Trimming removed 0 bases at V and 6 bases at J, with 12 bases between. Looked up from germline, CDR1 is LGHDT and CDR2 is YNNKEL (reference sequence). CDR3 length equals 15 residues. Unique molecular identifiers were attached to individual cDNA molecules during library preparation. TCRdb re-analysed the RACE reads in MiXCR, keeping a single row per CDR3 protein. The repertoire holds 250,000 or so distinct CDR3 sequences, with about 9% as singletons. Sequences were derived from whole blood, sampled in connection with sensitization to the hapten diphenylcyclopropenone (DPC). The rearrangement joins TRBV3-1 to TRBJ1-5, with D perhaps matching TRBD1 (5 bases). The origin of this receptor is a woman in her 40s with alopecia areata. Some clones in this sample may be carry-over from other donors' samples. This chain's CDR3 is CASSQDIRVGQPQHF. CDR3 nucleotide sequence: TGTGCCAGCAGCCAAGATATCAGGGTAGGTCAGCCCCAGCATTTT.